The T cell receptor (beta chain) under discussion was sequenced for a study of CD8+ T cells in alopecia areata (dated by TCRdb to 2017 to 2018). Regarding the research as a whole: Treated patients were enrolled in an open-label pilot trial of oral tofacitinib at 5 to 10 mg twice daily for moderate-to-severe alopecia areata. TCRbeta CDR3 regions were amplified by immunoSEQ multiplex PCR using 35 Vbeta forward and 13 Jbeta reverse primers. Clonality in the scalp was compared among normal scalp (n=4), patchy alopecia areata scalp (n=8), and alopecia totalis/universalis scalp (n=8). In both human patients and the C3H/HeJ mouse model, the study applied high-throughput TCRbeta sequencing to look at T cell clonal expansion in alopecia areata. Biopsies were taken from tofacitinib-treated patients at baseline and at 4 and 24 weeks of treatment, and a later scalp biopsy was taken in several of the tofacitinib-treated patients. RNA was obtained with the PAXgene miRNA kit for fixed scalp, the miRNeasy kit for PBMCs, and the RNeasy kit for mouse skin. In humans, TCRbeta sequencing was performed on scalp tissue and on sorted CD4+ and CD8+ peripheral blood T cells from healthy controls and from patients with patchy or totalis/universalis alopecia areata. Patients received tofacitinib for 6 to 18 months and were then followed off drug for 6 months to check for delayed response and recurrence. General findings and caveats noted by the study authors: Resident alphabeta T cells in normal human skin are also sequenced, complicating scalp TCR repertoire analysis, unlike mouse skin dominated by gammadelta T cells. Compared with mice, TCR sequences shared between patients were less clear, possibly partly because of HLA diversity across the patient population. Compared with normal scalp, lesional scalp had higher clonality and more expanded CD8+ clones, particularly in alopecia totalis/universalis, a pattern that suggests antigenic drive.

As encoded in the germline V gene (reference sequence), CDR1 is SGHNT while CDR2 is YYREEE. The CDR3 runs 14 residues from the cysteine to the phenylalanine. Solely the CDR3 DNA is kept, with 42 bases framed from the first base. Trimming takes 2 bases from V and 10 bases from J, and the germline ends sit 13 bases apart. In light of the paper, this sample's time point label describes: baseline before oral tofacitinib. From alopecia areata patients, peripheral blood was collected along with lesional scalp punch biopsies. PBMCs were isolated by density centrifugation and stained for CD3, CD4 and CD8, after which CD4+ and CD8+ T cells were sorted on a FACSAria. On this clone itself: Its binding antigen is unknown. No per-base quality is available; no much larger clone lies one base away.

Library method: the immunoSEQ multiplex PCR assay. To provide template for TCR sequencing, every sample had RNA extracted and reverse transcribed into cDNA. First-strand cDNA was synthesized using SuperScript III with a 2:1 mix of oligo-dT and random hexamers. A synthetic immune receptor repertoire was used to gauge amplification bias, and whatever bias remained was removed computationally. On the authors' methods: Raw reads were preprocessed for error removal, and CDR3 was defined according to IMGT conventions as running from the conserved cysteine to phenylalanine. Clonality was computed as 1 minus the Shannon entropy, with the entropy normalized by log2 of the number of productive unique TCRs. Scalp TCRbeta sequences were cross-referenced with sorted blood CD4 and CD8 repertoires so that the CD4 or CD8 identity of scalp clones could be inferred. TCRdb took over this immuneACCESS table, retaining in-frame rearrangements with V and J assigned. Such tables are incomplete; in checked studies, under half of the missing clones stem from an unresolved V gene, and the remainder is unexplained. The DNA was the basis for D and trimming; V, J and clone size are from that table. Present in this sample are approximately 180,000 clones, less than 80% of which were seen just once. 9.5% to 12% of the sample belongs to the ten largest clones.

The material was CD8+ T cells sorted from blood, obtained at week 0. Recombination connected TRBV5-4 to TRBJ1-6, with a tentative D gene TRBD1 over 6 matching bases. This TCR was recovered from a human donor with alopecia areata. The nucleotide sequence is TGTGCCAGCAGCTTTACCCCAGGGGCATCACCCCTCCACTTT. Translated, this gives CASSFTPGASPLHF.